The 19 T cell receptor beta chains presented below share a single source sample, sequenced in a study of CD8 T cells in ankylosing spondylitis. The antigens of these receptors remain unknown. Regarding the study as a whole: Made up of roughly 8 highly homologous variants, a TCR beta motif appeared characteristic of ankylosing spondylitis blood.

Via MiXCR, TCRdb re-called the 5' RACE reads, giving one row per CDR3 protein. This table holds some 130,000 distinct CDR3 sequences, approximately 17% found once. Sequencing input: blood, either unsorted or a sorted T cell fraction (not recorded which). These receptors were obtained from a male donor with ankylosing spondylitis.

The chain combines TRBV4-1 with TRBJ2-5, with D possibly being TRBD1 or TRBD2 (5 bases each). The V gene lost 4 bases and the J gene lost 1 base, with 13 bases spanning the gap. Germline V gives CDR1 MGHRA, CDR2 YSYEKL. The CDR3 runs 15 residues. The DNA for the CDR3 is TGCGCCAGCAGCCTAAACCGGGACGGCCAAGAGACCCAGTACTTC. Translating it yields CASSLNRDGQETQYF.

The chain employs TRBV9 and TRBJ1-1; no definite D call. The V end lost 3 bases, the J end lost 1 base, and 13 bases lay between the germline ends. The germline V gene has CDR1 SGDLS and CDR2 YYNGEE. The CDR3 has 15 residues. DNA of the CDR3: TGTGCCAGCAGCGGTGGAGGAGACCCGAACACTGAAGCTTTCTTT. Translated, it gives CASSGGGDPNTEAFF. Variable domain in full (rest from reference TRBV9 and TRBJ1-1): DSGVTQTPKHLITATGQRVTLRCSPRSGDLSVYWYQQSLDQGLQFLIQYYNGEERAKGNILERFSAQQFPDLHSELNLSSLELGDSALYFCASSGGGDPNTEAFFGQGTRLTVV.

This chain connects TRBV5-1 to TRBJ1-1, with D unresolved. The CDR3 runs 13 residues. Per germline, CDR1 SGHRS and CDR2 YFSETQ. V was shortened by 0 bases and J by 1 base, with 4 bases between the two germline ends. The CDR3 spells CASSLGANTEAFF. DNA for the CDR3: TGCGCCAGCAGCTTGGGGGCGAACACTGAAGCTTTCTTT. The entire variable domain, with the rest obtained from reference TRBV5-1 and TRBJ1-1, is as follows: KAGVTQTPRYLIKTRGQQVTLSCSPISGHRSVSWYQQTPGQGLQFLFEYFSETQRNKGNFPGRFSGRQFSNSRSEMNVSTLELGDSALYLCASSLGANTEAFFGQGTRLTVV.

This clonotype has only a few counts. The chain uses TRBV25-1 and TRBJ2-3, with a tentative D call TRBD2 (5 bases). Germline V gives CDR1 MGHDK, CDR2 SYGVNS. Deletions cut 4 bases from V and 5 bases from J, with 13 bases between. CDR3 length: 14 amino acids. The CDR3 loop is CASSGRLAIDTQYF. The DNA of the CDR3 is TGTGCCAGCAGTGGTCGGCTAGCAATAGATACGCAGTATTTT.

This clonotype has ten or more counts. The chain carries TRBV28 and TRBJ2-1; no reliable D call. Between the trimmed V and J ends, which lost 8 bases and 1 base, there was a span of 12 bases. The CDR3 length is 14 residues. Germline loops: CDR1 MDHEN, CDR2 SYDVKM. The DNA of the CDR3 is TGTGCCAGCTCATATCCTCGTTCCTACAATGAGCAGTTCTTC. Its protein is CASSYPRSYNEQFF.

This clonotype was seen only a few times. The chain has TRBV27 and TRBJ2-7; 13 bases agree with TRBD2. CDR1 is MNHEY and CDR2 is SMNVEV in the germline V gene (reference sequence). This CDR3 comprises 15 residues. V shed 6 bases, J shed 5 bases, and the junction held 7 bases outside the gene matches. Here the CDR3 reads CASSLRGTSGNEQYF. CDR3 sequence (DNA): TGTGCCAGCAGCTTACGAGGGACTAGCGGGAACGAGCAGTACTTC.

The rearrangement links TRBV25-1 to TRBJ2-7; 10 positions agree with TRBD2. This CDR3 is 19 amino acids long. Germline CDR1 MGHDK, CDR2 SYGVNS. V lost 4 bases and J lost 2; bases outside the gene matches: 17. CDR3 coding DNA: TGTGCCAGCAGTGGGCCCCGGGGGGCTGGCCTAGCGGGAGCCTACGAGCAGTACTTC. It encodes CASSGPRGAGLAGAYEQYF.

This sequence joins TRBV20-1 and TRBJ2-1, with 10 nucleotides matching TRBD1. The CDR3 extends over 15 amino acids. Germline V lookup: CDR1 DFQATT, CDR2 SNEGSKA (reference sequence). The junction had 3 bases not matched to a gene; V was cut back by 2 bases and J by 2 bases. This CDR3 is CSARTGQGTYNEQFF. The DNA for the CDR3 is TGCAGTGCTAGAACGGGACAGGGGACCTACAATGAGCAGTTCTTC.

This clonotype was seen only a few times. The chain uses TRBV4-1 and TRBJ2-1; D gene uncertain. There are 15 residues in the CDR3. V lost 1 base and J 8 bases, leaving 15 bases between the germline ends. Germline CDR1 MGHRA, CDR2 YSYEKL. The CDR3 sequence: CASSQAEVDGYEQFF. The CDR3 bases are TGCGCCAGCAGCCAAGCGGAAGTTGACGGCTATGAGCAGTTCTTC.

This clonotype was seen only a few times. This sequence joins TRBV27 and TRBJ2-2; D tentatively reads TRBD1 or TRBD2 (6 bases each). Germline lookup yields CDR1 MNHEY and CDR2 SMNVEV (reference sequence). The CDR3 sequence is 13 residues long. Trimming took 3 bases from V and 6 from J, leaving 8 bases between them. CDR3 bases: TGTGCCAGCAGTTTTAGGGGGGCCGGGGAGCTGTTTTTT. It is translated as CASSFRGAGELFF.

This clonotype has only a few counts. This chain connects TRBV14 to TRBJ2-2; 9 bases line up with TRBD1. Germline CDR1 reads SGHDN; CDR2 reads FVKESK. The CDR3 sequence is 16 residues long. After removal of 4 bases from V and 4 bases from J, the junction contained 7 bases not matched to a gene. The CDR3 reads CASSPWTGEATGELFF. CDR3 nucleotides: TGTGCCAGCAGCCCTTGGACAGGGGAGGCCACCGGGGAGCTGTTTTTT.

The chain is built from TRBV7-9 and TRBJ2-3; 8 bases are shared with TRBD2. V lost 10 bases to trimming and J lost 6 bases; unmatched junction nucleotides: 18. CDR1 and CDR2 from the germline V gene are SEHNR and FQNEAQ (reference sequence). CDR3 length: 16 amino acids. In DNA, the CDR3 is TGTGCCATCCAGCTAGCCGGGACTAGGGTCCAGGATACGCAGTATTTT. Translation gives CAIQLAGTRVQDTQYF.

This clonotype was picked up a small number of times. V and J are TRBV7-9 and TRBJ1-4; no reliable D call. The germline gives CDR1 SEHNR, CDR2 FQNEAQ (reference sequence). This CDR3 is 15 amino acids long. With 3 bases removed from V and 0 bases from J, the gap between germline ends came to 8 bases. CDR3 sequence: CASSLTPATNEKLFF. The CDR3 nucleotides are TGTGCCAGCAGCTTGACACCGGCAACTAATGAAAAACTGTTTTTT.

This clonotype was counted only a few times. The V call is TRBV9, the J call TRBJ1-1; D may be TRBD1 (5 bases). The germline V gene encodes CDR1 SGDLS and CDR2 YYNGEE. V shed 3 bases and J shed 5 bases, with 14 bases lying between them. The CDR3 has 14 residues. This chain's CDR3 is CASSARFGGTEAFF. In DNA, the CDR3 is TGTGCCAGCAGCGCCCGATTTGGGGGGACTGAAGCTTTCTTT.

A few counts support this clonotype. CDR3 nucleotide sequence: TGTGCCAGCAGTGGGTGGTACAATGAGCAGTTCTTC. Amino acid sequence: CASSGWYNEQFF. The chain carries TRBV28 and TRBJ2-1; D gene uncertain. Germline CDR1 is MDHEN and CDR2 is SYDVKM. The V gene lost 5 bases and the J gene lost 4 bases, with 6 bases spanning the gap. The CDR3 spans 12 residues.

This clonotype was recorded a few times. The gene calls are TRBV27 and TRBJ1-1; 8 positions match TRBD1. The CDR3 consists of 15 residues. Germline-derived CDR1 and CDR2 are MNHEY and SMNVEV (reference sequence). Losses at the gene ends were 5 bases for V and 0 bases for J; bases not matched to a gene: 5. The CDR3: CASSPWTGMNTEAFF. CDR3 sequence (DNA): TGTGCCAGCAGTCCATGGACAGGGATGAACACTGAAGCTTTCTTT.

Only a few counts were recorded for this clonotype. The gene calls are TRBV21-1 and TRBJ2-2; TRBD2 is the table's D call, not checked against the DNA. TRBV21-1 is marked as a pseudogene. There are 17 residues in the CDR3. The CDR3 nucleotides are TGTGCCAGCAGCGGAGTCCCAACACATACTGACGTCGGGGAGCTGTTTTTT. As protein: CASSGVPTHTDVGELFF.

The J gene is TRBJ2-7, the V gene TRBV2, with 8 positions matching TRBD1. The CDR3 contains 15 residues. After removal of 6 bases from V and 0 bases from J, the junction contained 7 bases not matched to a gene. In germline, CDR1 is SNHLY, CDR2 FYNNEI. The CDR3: CASSQDRGSSYEQYF. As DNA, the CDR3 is TGTGCCAGCAGCCAAGACAGGGGTAGCTCCTACGAGCAGTACTTC. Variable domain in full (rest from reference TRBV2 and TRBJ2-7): EPEVTQTPSHQVTQMGQEVILRCVPISNHLYFYWYRQILGQKVEFLVSFYNNEISEKSEIFDDQFSVERPDGSNFTLKIRSTKLEDSAMYFCASSQDRGSSYEQYFGPGTRLTVT.

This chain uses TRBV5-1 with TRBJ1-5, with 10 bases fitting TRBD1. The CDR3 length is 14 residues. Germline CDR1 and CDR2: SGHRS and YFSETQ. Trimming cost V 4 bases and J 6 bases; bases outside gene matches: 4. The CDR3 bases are TGCGCCAGCAGCCCCGGGACAGGGGTTCAGCCCCAGCATTTT. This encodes CASSPGTGVQPQHF.